The 16 T cell receptor beta chains below were found in one sample sequenced in a study of T-cell memory formation after mild COVID-19. Via MiXCR, TCRdb re-called the 5' RACE reads, giving one row per CDR3 protein. The sample consists of hundreds of thousands of distinct CDR3 sequences, 20% of them appearing once. The sequenced sample was PBMCs or a T cell subset sorted from them (not recorded which). These receptors were obtained from an adult woman who had mild COVID-19 (a few samples of this study predate the infection). Cell type and time point are not known.

V gene TRBV20-1 combines with J gene TRBJ2-3; tentative D call: TRBD2 (7 bases). CDR1 is DFQATT, CDR2 SNEGSKA, per germline (reference sequence). This CDR3 region has 16 residues. Trimming took off 3 bases at V and 0 bases at J, with 16 bases between the two ends. Here the CDR3 DNA reads TGCAGTGCTAGGGAATACAGGGAGGGTAGCACAGATACGCAGTATTTT. This codes for CSAREYREGSTDTQYF.

The chain is built from TRBV30 and TRBJ1-4; D is unresolved. CDR1 and CDR2 from the germline V gene are GTSNPN and SVGIG (reference sequence). This CDR3 spans 12 amino acids. The ends were cut back, 3 bases at V and 8 bases at J, with 10 bases in the middle. The CDR3 DNA is TGTGCCTGGAGGGGCTTAATCGAAAAACTGTTTTTT. Protein sequence: CAWRGLIEKLFF.

This clonotype appeared a few times. The rearrangement links TRBV12-3 or TRBV12-4 to TRBJ1-5; a weak D match, TRBD1 (6 bases). The CDR3 is 14 residues long. The V end lost 6 bases, the J end lost 2 bases, and 11 bases lay between the germline ends. The CDR3 DNA reads TGTGCCAGCAGACAGGGTATTGGCAATCAGCCCCAGCATTTT. As protein: CASRQGIGNQPQHF.

This clonotype was counted between two and nine times. V and J are TRBV25-1 and TRBJ1-6; 10 nucleotides agree with TRBD1. Looked up from germline, CDR1 is MGHDK and CDR2 is SYGVNS. The CDR3 is 17 amino acids. V lost 4 bases, J lost 1 base, and 4 bases stayed unmatched. CDR3 bases: TGTGCCAGCAGTGGGGGACAGGGGATTTCCTATAATTCACCCCTCCACTTT. Its protein is CASSGGQGISYNSPLHF.

V is TRBV4-1 and J is TRBJ2-2; tentatively, D is TRBD1 or TRBD2 (7 bases each). The CDR3 is made up of 18 amino acids. The germline V and J ends were trimmed by 1 base and 5 bases, with 20 bases remaining between them. CDR1 and CDR2 (germline): MGHRA, YSYEKL. The CDR3 DNA sequence: TGCGCCAGCAGCCAAGGGGGAGGGGGCAGGGTTGAGACCGGGGAGCTGTTTTTT. It translates to CASSQGGGGRVETGELFF.

This clonotype was detected a few times. V gene TRBV20-1 combines with J gene TRBJ2-4; D call uncertain. The V end was cut by 3 bases, the J end by 12 bases, with 9 bases between. There are 10 residues in the CDR3. Germline V gene lookup returns CDR1 DFQATT and CDR2 SNEGSKA (reference sequence). The CDR3 DNA follows: TGCAGTGCTAGGACGGTCCATCAGTACTTC. It encodes CSARTVHQYF.

V usage is TRBV3-1 and J usage is TRBJ2-5, with 7 bases lining up with TRBD2. CDR1 LGHDT and CDR2 YNNKEL come from the germline V gene (reference sequence). The CDR3 is 14 residues long. The V and J ends lost 4 bases and 5 bases, in that order; junction bases with no gene match: 7. The CDR3 bases are TGTGCCAGCAGCCTCAGGACTAGAGGGGAGACCCAGTACTTC. Translated: CASSLRTRGETQYF.

V is TRBV5-1 and J is TRBJ1-2; 8 bases are a match to TRBD1. The germline V gene encodes CDR1 SGHRS and CDR2 YFSETQ. This CDR3 is built from 20 residues. V was pared by 3 bases and J by 4 bases, with 23 bases of the junction left unmatched. The CDR3 region has the DNA TGCGCCAGCAGCTCGTTGGGACAGGACGCGGCGGGCTATGGTTCCTATGGCTACACCTTC. It translates to CASSSLGQDAAGYGSYGYTF.

This clonotype was counted a few times. The chain is built from TRBV4-1 and TRBJ2-1, with D maybe TRBD1 (5 bases). Germline-derived CDR1 and CDR2 are MGHRA and YSYEKL. Trimming took off 0 bases at V and 12 bases at J, with 9 bases between the two ends. CDR3 length: 12 amino acids. CDR3 DNA: TGCGCCAGCAGCCAAGAGACAGCCGGGCAGTTCTTC. Protein: CASSQETAGQFF.

There are a few counts of this clonotype. The chain recombines TRBV9 with TRBJ2-1; D is possibly TRBD2 (6 bases). V lost 3 bases and J 0 bases, leaving 10 bases between the germline ends. This CDR3 comprises 15 residues. The germline CDR1 and CDR2 sequences are SGDLS and YYNGEE. CDR3 residues: CASSAGGSSYNEQFF. The CDR3 DNA sequence: TGTGCCAGCAGCGCAGGAGGGAGCTCCTACAATGAGCAGTTCTTC.

This clonotype was counted only a few times. The J gene is TRBJ2-7, the V gene TRBV12-3 or TRBV12-4; D is perhaps TRBD1 (6 bases). The V end lost 5 bases, the J end lost 6 bases, and 8 bases lay between the germline ends. This CDR3 has 11 residues. DNA of the CDR3: TGTGCCAGCAGTCGGACAGTCGAGCAGTACTTC. Residues: CASSRTVEQYF.

The CDR3 DNA reads TGCAGCGTCAGAGTAGCGGGAGGGCCGGGCGAGCAGTACTTC. Amino acid sequence: CSVRVAGGPGEQYF. The J gene is TRBJ2-7, the V gene TRBV29-1, with TRBD2 matching over 11 bases. Losses at the gene ends were 6 bases for V and 6 bases for J; bases not matched to a gene: 10. This CDR3 comprises 14 residues. CDR1 is SQVTM and CDR2 is ANQGSEA in the germline V gene.

There are many counts of this clonotype. The V call is TRBV7-9, the J call TRBJ2-7; 12 nucleotides line up with TRBD1. The CDR3 is made up of 15 amino acids. V shed 8 bases, J shed 4 bases, and the junction held 9 bases outside the gene matches. Per germline, CDR1 SEHNR and CDR2 FQNEAQ (reference sequence). CDR3 bases: TGTGCCAGCTCACTGCCGGGACAGGGGGCATACGAGCAGTACTTC. It encodes CASSLPGQGAYEQYF.

This clonotype has only a few counts. V gene TRBV20-1 combines with J gene TRBJ2-3; D is possibly TRBD1 or TRBD2 (5 bases each). Deletions cut 5 bases from V and 6 bases from J, with 12 bases between. Germline lookup yields CDR1 DFQATT and CDR2 SNEGSKA (reference sequence). The CDR3 loop spans 12 amino acids. CDR3 loop: CSAYDGTDTQYF. The CDR3 coding sequence is TGCAGTGCTTACGACGGGACGGATACGCAGTATTTT.

V and J are TRBV4-3 and TRBJ2-1; tentative D call: TRBD2 (5 bases). The CDR3 totals 15 residues. Germline CDR1 reads LGHNA; CDR2 reads YSLEER. The V gene lost 0 bases and the J gene lost 6 bases, with 12 bases spanning the gap. CDR3 loop: CASSQDEGVGNEQFF. The CDR3 bases are TGCGCCAGCAGCCAAGACGAGGGAGTGGGCAATGAGCAGTTCTTC.

This clonotype was seen only a few times. CDR3 protein: CASSLTAGGTGNTIYF. In DNA, the CDR3 is TGTGCCAGCAGCTTAACCGCGGGGGGCACTGGAAACACCATATATTTT. The V and J genes are TRBV11-2 and TRBJ1-3; D possibly corresponds to TRBD1 (6 bases). Trimming took off 2 bases at V and 2 bases at J, with 13 bases between the two ends. Germline assignment: CDR1 SGHAT and CDR2 FQNNGV. This CDR3 spans 16 amino acids.